A selection of T cell receptor beta chains follows, all from one sample in a study of human T cells and chemical hapten exposure. One entry per CDR3 protein results from TCRdb running MiXCR on the RACE reads. The profile covers under 450,000 distinct CDR3 sequences, with nearly 5% appearing a single time and approximately 2.3% taken by the ten largest. The source was whole blood, collected in connection with sensitization to the hapten diphenylcyclopropenone (DPC). These receptors originate from a woman in her forties or fifties with alopecia areata. Some clones in this sample may be carry-over from other donors' samples. The CDR3 runs from the conserved cysteine through the conserved F or W. The D gene is left open where the match is weak. Clone size is not always given. Where it is, it says once, few, many or a class for expanded clones.

v_gene	d_gene	j_gene	abundance	CDR3nt	CDR3aa
TRBV25-1	.	TRBJ1-4	few	TGTGCCAGCAGTGAAGGGCCGCCTAATGAAAAACTGTTTTTT	CASSEGPPNEKLFF
TRBV6-2/TRBV6-3	TRBD2	TRBJ2-1	many	TGTGCCAGCAGTTACGTAGCGGGATTGGGCAATGAGCAGTTCTTC	CASSYVAGLGNEQFF
TRBV28	.	TRBJ2-4	.	TGTGCCAGCAGTTTCGGAGGGCCTGTATCTATAGCCAAAAACATTCAGTACTTC	CASSFGGPVSIAKNIQYF
TRBV19	.	TRBJ2-2	many	TGTGCCAGTTATCAAGGGGGTTTTTCGGCCGGGGAGCTGTTTTTT	CASYQGGFSAGELFF
TRBV12-3/TRBV12-4	.	TRBJ1-4	many	TGTGCCAGCAGTTTTGGGGGAAATGAAAAACTGTTTTTT	CASSFGGNEKLFF
TRBV28	TRBD1	TRBJ1-2	many	TGTGCCAGCAGGACAGGGGACTATGGCTACACCTTC	CASRTGDYGYTF
TRBV2	.	TRBJ2-3	many	TGTGCCAGCACGTACACAGATACGCAGTATTTT	CASTYTDTQYF
TRBV5-1	TRBD1	TRBJ1-5	many	TGCGCCAGCAGCCCCTTTGGACAGGGGACCAATCAGCCCCAGCATTTT	CASSPFGQGTNQPQHF
TRBV6-2/TRBV6-3	.	TRBJ2-3	many	TGTGCCAGCAGTTACCGAATGACTAGACCTTCTAGCACAGATACGCAGTATTTT	CASSYRMTRPSSTDTQYF
TRBV19	TRBD2	TRBJ2-1	few	TGTGCCAGTAGTTGGACTAGCGGGAGGGAGGGTCCCAATGAGCAGTTCTTC	CASSWTSGREGPNEQFF
TRBV10-3	.	TRBJ2-2	.	TGTGCCATCCTAGAACATTTGACAAACACCGGGGAGCTGTTTTTT	CAILEHLTNTGELFF
TRBV13	.	TRBJ2-2	many	TGTGCCAGCAGCTTAGTACTCACCGGGGAGCTGTTTTTT	CASSLVLTGELFF
TRBV20-1	.	TRBJ2-3	few	TGCAGTGCTAGAAGGGTCCCTGCAGATACGCAGTATTTT	CSARRVPADTQYF
TRBV28	TRBD2	TRBJ2-4	few	TGTGCCAGCAGCCGGACTAGCGGGAGTCTCTCCTTC	CASSRTSGSLSF
TRBV6-1	TRBD2	TRBJ2-4	many	TGTGCCAGCAGAGCCGGGACGGGAGGCAAAAACATTCAGTACTTC	CASRAGTGGKNIQYF
TRBV29-1	.	TRBJ2-3	.	TGCAGCGTTGAAGGGTCTGAGCTAGCAACGGATACGCAGTATTTT	CSVEGSELATDTQYF
TRBV11-3	TRBD2	TRBJ2-3	few	TGTGCCAGCAGACCCGGCCGGGGGGGTATTCGCACAGATACGCAGTATTTT	CASRPGRGGIRTDTQYF
TRBV14	.	TRBJ2-5	.	TGTGCCAGCAGCCGGGTCGGTGGTGGGACCCAGTACTTC	CASSRVGGGTQYF
TRBV10-2	.	TRBJ2-2	few	TGCGCCAGCAGTGAGGGGGGGCGGATCACCGGGGAGCTGTTTTTT	CASSEGGRITGELFF
TRBV7-2	TRBD2	TRBJ2-5	many	TGTGCCAGCAGCTTGAGACTAGCGGGGGAAGAGACCCAGTACTTC	CASSLRLAGEETQYF
TRBV12-3/TRBV12-4	.	TRBJ1-6	many	TGTGCCAGCAGAACCGGGGGCGGTTCACCCCTCCACTTT	CASRTGGGSPLHF
TRBV7-9	.	TRBJ2-1	many	TGTGCCAGCAGCCAAGGACAGAGCAATTACAATGAGCAGTTCTTC	CASSQGQSNYNEQFF
TRBV4-1	.	TRBJ2-1	.	TGCGCCAGCAGCCTAAACACGCCCGGCGATGAGCAGTTCTTC	CASSLNTPGDEQFF
TRBV29-1	TRBD1	TRBJ2-1	many	TGCAGCGTTGAAGATCCCCCACAGGGGAGAAATGAGCAGTTCTTC	CSVEDPPQGRNEQFF
TRBV11-2	.	TRBJ1-1	many	TGTGCCAGCAGCTCATCCGGGACAAAGAACACTGAAGCTTTCTTT	CASSSSGTKNTEAFF
TRBV9	.	TRBJ1-2	few	TGTGCCAGCAGCTTCCCAAAAGGGAAAGGGGACTATGGCTACACCTTC	CASSFPKGKGDYGYTF
TRBV6-1	.	TRBJ1-1	few	TGTGCCAGCAGCACCTTTTACAGGGACGCTGAAGCTTTCTTT	CASSTFYRDAEAFF